This passage covers 9 T cell receptor beta chains from one sample sequenced in a study of CD8+CD57+ T cells in acquired aplastic anemia. Genomic DNA provided the template from which TCR beta VDJ and CDR3 profiles were obtained. A single record per CDR3 protein comes from TCRdb applying MiXCR to the reads. The sample lists 300,000 or so distinct CDR3 sequences, 55% to 65% occurring once. Sequencing was done on a sample of sorted CD4+, CD8+, or CD8+CD57+ T cells (not recorded which) from PBMCs. Receptor source: a human donor with severe aplastic anemia or a healthy control (not recorded which).

The chain combines TRBV7-9 with TRBJ2-1; weak D call: TRBD2 (6 bases). V was shortened by 8 bases and J by 0 bases, with 14 bases between the two germline ends. CDR1 SEHNR and CDR2 FQNEAQ come from the germline V gene (reference sequence). This CDR3 spans 15 amino acids. The CDR3 sequence: CASGLGGSSYNEQFF. The CDR3 DNA reads as TGTGCCAGCGGACTGGGGGGTTCCTCCTACAATGAGCAGTTCTTC. The full variable domain, in which reference TRBV7-9 and TRBJ2-1 provide the parts outside the CDR3, is DTGVSQNPRHKITKRGQNVTFRCDPISEHNRLYWYRQTLGQGPEFLTYFQNEAQLEKSRLLSDRFSAERPKGSFSTLEIQRTEQGDSAMYLCASGLGGSSYNEQFFGPGTRLTVL.

This rearrangement joins TRBV20-1 to TRBJ2-3, with TRBD2 matching 8 bases. The ends lost 5 bases at V and 1 base at J; junction bases unmatched: 8. Germline lookup yields CDR1 DFQATT and CDR2 SNEGSKA (reference sequence). There are 15 residues in the CDR3. CDR3 residues: CSAQRRAGGTDTQYF. The CDR3 coding sequence is TGCAGTGCTCAGAGGCGAGCGGGGGGCACAGATACGCAGTATTTT.

The chain is built from TRBV12-5 and TRBJ2-7; 14 bases fit TRBD2. The closer fit of TRBJ2-1 to the DNA end suggests the J call may be wrong. Germline CDR1 LGHNT, CDR2 FRNRAP. The CDR3 totals 18 residues. The CDR3 here is CASGLGRGLAGEGNEQFF. CDR3 bases: TGTGCTAGTGGTTTGGGCCGGGGACTAGCGGGAGAGGGGAATGAGCAGTTCTTC.

As regards this clonotype: A read error may account for a junction end that differs from germline. The rearrangement uses TRBV7-2 and TRBJ1-5; 7 nucleotides match TRBD1. This CDR3 is built from 15 residues. Looked up from germline, CDR1 is SGHTA and CDR2 is FQGNSA. This chain's CDR3 is CASSFDRVGNEPQHF. The CDR3 nucleotides read TGTGCCAGCAGCTTTGACAGGGTGGGCAATGAGCCCCAGCATTTT.

V gene TRBV20-1 combines with J gene TRBJ1-5; D is undetermined. Germline CDR1 and CDR2: DFQATT and SNEGSKA (reference sequence). V lost 1 base and J lost 9, with 10 bases in between. The CDR3 sequence is 12 residues long. The CDR3 spells CSARAWEGPQHF. The CDR3 nucleotides are TGCAGTGCTAGAGCCTGGGAGGGGCCCCAGCATTTT.

The V call is TRBV2, the J call TRBJ2-5; D ambiguous. The J call may not be correct, given that the DNA end is closer to TRBJ2-1. Germline CDR1 and CDR2: SNHLY and FYNNEI. The CDR3 is 13 residues long. CDR3 nucleotides: TGTGCCAGCAGTCGAATCTTACGCAATGAGCAGTTCTTC. It is translated as CASSRILRNEQFF.

The CDR3 here is CSARDRGRETQYF. The DNA for the CDR3 is TGCAGTGCTAGAGACAGGGGCAGGGAGACCCAGTACTTC. The chain recombines TRBV20-1 with TRBJ2-5; D is perhaps TRBD1 (6 bases). The CDR3 loop spans 13 amino acids. Germline lookup yields CDR1 DFQATT and CDR2 SNEGSKA (reference sequence). Trimming took off 0 bases at V and 5 bases at J, with 10 bases between the two ends.

The chain links TRBV7-9 to TRBJ2-7; D is possibly TRBD2 (5 bases). The germline gives CDR1 SEHNR, CDR2 FQNEAQ (reference sequence). The V end was cut by 1 base, the J end by 6 bases, with 10 bases between. The CDR3 contains 13 residues. DNA for the CDR3: TGTGCCAGCAGCTTAGTGCTAGCTCCCGAGCAGTACTTC. Encoded protein: CASSLVLAPEQYF.

This clonotype appeared many times. The V and J genes are TRBV29-1 and TRBJ2-7; a weak D match, TRBD1 (6 bases). The CDR3 is 14 residues long. Germline V gene lookup returns CDR1 SQVTM and CDR2 ANQGSEA. With 6 bases removed from V and 0 bases from J, the gap between germline ends came to 15 bases. This CDR3 reads CSVLTGPSSYEQYF. CDR3 bases: TGCAGCGTGTTAACAGGGCCAAGCTCCTACGAGCAGTACTTC.